This T cell receptor (beta chain) was identified during a study of post-analysis software for immune sequencing data. Overall study findings and caveats: The five TRBV segments detected at higher frequency in patients than in controls included TRBV5-6, TRBV5-1 and TRBV20-1. When the samples were clustered directly with F measure, those that had been prepared in the same batch showed strong co-clustering. People with multiple sclerosis had a significantly lower normalized Chao1 diversity than controls did.

TCR beta libraries were prepared from cDNA with unique molecular identifiers. With roughly 1 to 11 million T cells as the source, a few hundred thousand cDNA molecules resulted. TCRdb redid the calling of the PCR reads with MiXCR, one entry per CDR3 protein. The sample contains some 700,000 distinct CDR3 sequences, about 60% of which appear only once. For this clonotype: The antigen is not known.

Per germline, CDR1 ENHRY and CDR2 SYGVKD. The CDR3 is 13 amino acids. V was clipped by 2 bases and J by 4 bases, with 9 bases between them. The sample was blood. This sequence joins TRBV10-3 and TRBJ2-7; TRBD1 is a possible D gene (6 bases). This receptor was identified in a girl aged 2 to 9 with multiple sclerosis. The CDR3 nucleotides read TGTGCCATCAGTGAGGTGGGGGCATACGAGCAGTACTTC. Translating it yields CAISEVGAYEQYF.